Shown below are 8 T cell receptor beta chains from a single sample sequenced in a study of T cell repertoires in cytomegalovirus infection. The antigens for these receptors are not known. Each CDR3 protein is one row after TCRdb ran MiXCR on the reads. The sample shows around 710,000 distinct CDR3 sequences, approximately 32% of them seen only once. The sequencing used cultured CD8+ T cells from PBMCs, collected from culture after CMV antigen stimulation. The receptors come from a human donor in good health (CMV status not recorded). Some clones in this sample may be carry-over from other donors' samples.

V usage is TRBV6-5 and J usage is TRBJ2-7, with TRBD2 matching over 7 bases. The CDR3 loop spans 17 amino acids. The germline V gene has CDR1 MNHEY and CDR2 SVGAGI. The V segment lost 7 bases and the J segment 3 bases; nucleotides outside the gene matches: 18. CDR3 nucleotides: TGTGCCAGCACCTCCTGGAACCGGGACGGGGGGTTCTACGAGCAGTACTTC. This gives the protein CASTSWNRDGGFYEQYF.

This clonotype occurred a few times. The chain recombines TRBV12-3 or TRBV12-4 with TRBJ2-3; D is perhaps TRBD2 (7 bases). The CDR3 has 15 amino acids. V was cut by 8 bases and J by 3 bases, with 18 bases left in between. This CDR3 reads CASGLGGGATDTQYF. CDR3 nucleotide sequence: TGTGCCAGCGGCTTAGGAGGGGGGGCGACAGATACGCAGTATTTT.

This clonotype turned up a few times. The chain links TRBV6-2 or TRBV6-3 to TRBJ2-5; the match to TRBD2 covers 11 bases. From germline, CDR1 is MNHEY and CDR2 SVGEGT. With 6 bases clipped from V and 2 bases from J, the junction kept 2 bases outside the gene matches. This CDR3 has 14 residues. CDR3 bases: TGTGCCAGCAGGGGACTAGCGGCGCAAGAGACCCAGTACTTC. Translated: CASRGLAAQETQYF.

In its sample, this clonotype was seen a few times. The rearrangement uses TRBV27 and TRBJ2-7; either TRBD1 or TRBD2 may fit D (5 bases each). CDR1 is MNHEY and CDR2 is SMNVEV in the germline V gene (reference sequence). The CDR3 has 13 residues. Trimming cost V 4 bases and J 5 bases, with 12 bases left between them. In DNA, the CDR3 is TGTGCCAGCAGTTCGTGGGACCGAAACGAGCAGTACTTC. Translated: CASSSWDRNEQYF.

This clonotype has just one count. V gene TRBV4-3 combines with J gene TRBJ2-2; D perhaps matches TRBD1 (6 bases). Germline V gene lookup returns CDR1 LGHNA and CDR2 YSLEER. The CDR3 spans 16 residues. The V end lost 4 bases, the J end lost 6 bases, and 18 bases lay between the germline ends. Here the CDR3 DNA reads TGCGCCAGCAGCCCTAACGAAGGGGGTCAGGCCGGGGAGCTGTTTTTT. Translation: CASSPNEGGQAGELFF.

V is TRBV12-3 or TRBV12-4 and J is TRBJ2-3, with D possibly being TRBD2 (6 bases). The CDR3 runs 15 residues. The germline V and J ends were trimmed by 6 bases and 4 bases, with 17 bases remaining between them. CDR3 bases: TGTGCCAGCAGCCCCCCCGTACTAGCCTCAGATACGCAGTATTTT. It translates to CASSPPVLASDTQYF.

The chain uses TRBV5-6 and TRBJ2-1; D gene uncertain. From germline, CDR1 is SGHDT and CDR2 YYEEEE. The germline V and J ends were trimmed by 4 bases and 4 bases, with 18 bases remaining between them. This CDR3 region has 16 residues. CDR3 nucleotides: TGTGCCAGCAGCCTCGACCGTTGGCTGGAATACAATGAGCAGTTCTTC. Its translation is CASSLDRWLEYNEQFF.

CDR3 in DNA: TGTGCCAGCAGTTACACTGGGTTGTGGGAGCAGTACTTC. Translating gives CASSYTGLWEQYF. The chain carries TRBV6-8 and TRBJ2-7; D gene ambiguous. The CDR3 length is 13 residues. Germline V gives CDR1 MNHGY, CDR2 SAAAGT. The ends were cut back, 2 bases at V and 7 bases at J, with 12 bases in the middle.